This passage covers 32 T cell receptor beta chains from one sample sequenced in a study of blood T cell repertoires in COVID-19. Generated by immunoSEQ multiplex PCR, the TCRdb table keeps only in-frame clones and is missing some. The repertoire holds tens of thousands of clones, with approximately 80% as singletons. Specimen: peripheral blood. Receptors originate from a man aged 45 to 65 with COVID-19, enrolled during active disease.

The gene calls are TRBV5-1 and TRBJ2-1; D remains unclear. This CDR3 spans 14 amino acids. Germline assignment: CDR1 SGHRS and CDR2 YFSETQ. With 0 bases removed from V and 15 bases from J, the gap between germline ends came to 19 bases. CDR3 loop: CASSLGPLDNLMFF. The CDR3 bases are TGCGCCAGCAGCTTGGGGCCATTAGACAACTTAATGTTCTTC.

This clone was observed a single time. V and J are TRBV5-1 and TRBJ2-5, with 10 positions matching TRBD2. Germline assignment: CDR1 SGHRS and CDR2 YFSETQ. Trimming took 2 bases from V and 3 from J; bases not matched to a gene: 1. The CDR3 covers 14 residues. CDR3 residues: CASSFGLAEETQYF. The CDR3 DNA is TGCGCCAGCAGCTTCGGACTAGCGGAAGAGACCCAGTACTTC.

The rearrangement uses TRBV6-1 and TRBJ2-4; 9 bases are a match to TRBD1. The CDR3 runs 17 residues. Germline CDR1 and CDR2: MNHNS and SASEGT. Trimming took 0 bases from V and 0 from J; bases not matched to a gene: 3. The CDR3 spells CASSEAMGQGAKNIQYF. The DNA for the CDR3 is TGTGCCAGCAGTGAAGCTATGGGACAGGGAGCCAAAAACATTCAGTACTTC.

V and J are TRBV5-1 and TRBJ2-6; the D is unclear. Deletions cut 4 bases from V and 0 bases from J, with 14 bases between. There are 17 residues in the CDR3. The germline gives CDR1 SGHRS, CDR2 YFSETQ. This CDR3 is CASSPHDMNSGANVLTF. CDR3 DNA: TGCGCCAGCAGCCCACACGATATGAACTCTGGGGCCAACGTCCTGACTTTC.

This chain links TRBV5-8 with TRBJ2-1; 9 bases align to TRBD1. This CDR3 has 14 amino acids. V dropped 4 bases and J dropped 4; count of bases not matched to a gene: 3. Germline CDR1 SGHTS, CDR2 YDEGEE. The CDR3 region has the DNA TGTGCCAGCAGCCGAGGACAGGGGTACAATGAGCAGTTCTTC. Protein sequence: CASSRGQGYNEQFF.

The chain couples TRBV18 to TRBJ1-5, with 8 positions matching TRBD1. From germline, CDR1 is KGHSH and CDR2 LQKENI. This CDR3 has 15 amino acids. After removal of 6 bases from V and 4 bases from J, the junction contained 8 bases not matched to a gene. The CDR3 coding sequence is TGTGCCAGCTCCCCCGGACAGGGAGTGAATCAGCCCCAGCATTTT. As protein: CASSPGQGVNQPQHF. Filled out from reference TRBV18 and TRBJ1-5, the complete variable domain reads NAGVMQNPRHLVRRRGQEARLRCSPMKGHSHVYWYRQLPEEGLKFMVYLQKENIIDESGMPKERFSAEFPKEGPSILRIQQVVRGDSAAYFCASSPGQGVNQPQHFGDGTRLSIL.

J is TRBJ1-1 and V is TRBV9; D not resolved. There are 14 residues in the CDR3. From germline, CDR1 is SGDLS and CDR2 YYNGEE. The V and J ends lost 3 bases and 3 bases respectively, with 12 bases between them. In nucleotides, the CDR3 is TGTGCCAGCAGCGGAGGTCTGGTCCACACTGAAGCTTTCTTT. This codes for CASSGGLVHTEAFF. The whole variable domain, remainder taken from reference TRBV9 and TRBJ1-1, is DSGVTQTPKHLITATGQRVTLRCSPRSGDLSVYWYQQSLDQGLQFLIQYYNGEERAKGNILERFSAQQFPDLHSELNLSSLELGDSALYFCASSGGLVHTEAFFGQGTRLTVV.

The chain employs TRBV19 and TRBJ2-2, with D possibly TRBD2 on 5 matching bases. The CDR3 is made up of 13 amino acids. CDR1 is LNHDA and CDR2 is SQIVND in the germline V gene (reference sequence). The V end was cut by 6 bases, the J end by 2 bases, with 7 bases between. In DNA form, the CDR3 reads TGTGCCAGTAGCCTAGCTAACACCGGGGAGCTGTTTTTT. It translates to CASSLANTGELFF.

The V gene is TRBV5-8, the J gene TRBJ2-4; 8 bases map to TRBD1. The trim removed 4 bases at V and 6 bases at J, leaving 12 bases unmatched. Germline V lookup: CDR1 SGHTS, CDR2 YDEGEE. The CDR3 contains 16 residues. For the CDR3, the DNA is TGTGCCAGCAGCCCCGGACAGGGAGTGGCCGGAAACATTCAGTACTTC. It yields the protein CASSPGQGVAGNIQYF.

The chain carries TRBV2 and TRBJ2-7, with D maybe TRBD1 (6 bases). Germline CDR1 reads SNHLY; CDR2 reads FYNNEI. The length of the CDR3 is 14 residues. Trimming cost V 5 bases and J 3 bases, with 14 bases left between them. The CDR3 coding sequence is TGTGCCAGCAGTAAGATGTTACAGGGCTACGAGCAGTACTTC. Amino acid sequence: CASSKMLQGYEQYF.

The chain recombines TRBV6-5 with TRBJ2-7, with 7 positions matching TRBD1. Germline V CDR1 and CDR2: MNHEY, SVGAGI. The V and J ends lost 6 bases and 3 bases, in that order; junction bases with no gene match: 8. The CDR3 length is 14 residues. The DNA for the CDR3 is TGTGCCAGCAGGACAGGGATCCTAATCTACGAGCAGTACTTC. Residues: CASRTGILIYEQYF.

To note about this clone: This specimen includes other DNA sequences encoding the same CDR3. The CDR3 reads CASSIGTSGSSYNEQFF. In nucleotides, the CDR3 is TGTGCCAGTAGTATCGGGACTAGCGGGAGCTCCTACAATGAGCAGTTCTTC. The V and J genes are TRBV19 and TRBJ2-1; 14 bases line up with TRBD2. Germline V lookup: CDR1 LNHDA, CDR2 SQIVND (reference sequence). CDR3 length: 17 amino acids. V shed 3 bases and J 0 bases; nucleotides not matched to a gene: 1.

This rearrangement joins TRBV6-6 to TRBJ1-4; D gene ambiguous. Trimming pared 6 bases from V and 8 bases from J, leaving 7 bases between. This CDR3 contains 11 residues. The germline CDR1 and CDR2 sequences are MNHNY and SVGAGI (reference sequence). DNA of the CDR3: TGTGCCAGCAGGGAGAGGGAAAAACTGTTTTTT. Translated: CASREREKLFF.

This chain connects TRBV11-2 to TRBJ1-4; tentative D call: TRBD1 (6 bases). This CDR3 region has 14 residues. Germline V lookup: CDR1 SGHAT, CDR2 FQNNGV. The germline V and J ends were trimmed by 6 bases and 5 bases, with 13 bases remaining between them. Here the CDR3 DNA reads TGTGCCAGCAGAACAGGGAGGGAGAATGAAAAACTGTTTTTT. Protein product: CASRTGRENEKLFF.

The V call is TRBV18, the J call TRBJ2-5; 9 positions match TRBD2. The CDR3 contains 16 residues. From germline, CDR1 is KGHSH and CDR2 LQKENI. Trimming at V came to 3 bases and at J to 3 bases, leaving 8 bases not matched to a gene. The chain's CDR3 is CASSPTPGTSKETQYF. The CDR3 DNA sequence: TGTGCCAGCTCACCTACTCCGGGGACTAGCAAAGAGACCCAGTACTTC.

The genes are TRBV14 and TRBJ2-1; possible D gene TRBD1, 5 bases. The germline V and J ends were trimmed by 4 bases and 8 bases, with 15 bases remaining between them. Germline V gene data show CDR1 as SGHDN and CDR2 as FVKESK. The CDR3 length is 14 residues. The CDR3 DNA follows: TGTGCCAGCAGCCCAAGACCAGGGCCCGATGAGCAGTTCTTC. Translated, it gives CASSPRPGPDEQFF.

This chain joins TRBV21-1 and TRBJ2-6; TRBD2, as called in the table, went unchecked against the DNA. TRBV21-1 is listed as a pseudogene. The CDR3 runs 16 residues. CDR3 sequence: CASSKLETSGANVLTF. CDR3 DNA sequence: TGTGCCAGCAGTAAACTAGAGACCTCTGGGGCCAACGTCCTGACTTTC.

The chain joins TRBV19 to TRBJ2-6; TRBD1 aligns across 8 bases. V was clipped by 5 bases and J by 4 bases; unmatched bases: 10. The CDR3 consists of 17 residues. Germline CDR1 and CDR2: LNHDA and SQIVND (reference sequence). CDR3 sequence (DNA): TGTGCCAGTAGTCCAGGGACAGGTGCCTCGGGGGCCAACGTCCTGACTTTC. Translated, it gives CASSPGTGASGANVLTF.

This clone has a handful of counts. This chain links TRBV6-1 with TRBJ2-1; 11 bases fit TRBD2. The CDR3 runs 15 residues. Per the germline V gene, CDR1 is MNHNS and CDR2 is SASEGT. V was clipped by 3 bases and J by 6 bases; unmatched bases: 4. The CDR3 DNA reads as TGTGCCAGCAGTGAGGAACTAGCGGGAGCCAATGAGCAGTTCTTC. This encodes CASSEELAGANEQFF.

This CDR3 reads CASSGGQPYEQYF. CDR3 bases: TGTGCCAGCTCAGGCGGACAGCCCTACGAGCAGTACTTC. The rearrangement joins TRBV18 to TRBJ2-7, with D perhaps TRBD1 (6 bases). Trimming cost V 5 bases and J 2 bases, with 10 bases left between them. This CDR3 comprises 13 residues. Germline lookup yields CDR1 KGHSH and CDR2 LQKENI.

The chain recombines TRBV12-3 or TRBV12-4 with TRBJ2-3, with a tentative D call TRBD2 (5 bases). V lost 5 bases to trimming and J lost 3 bases, with 9 bases between them. CDR3 size: 13 residues. The chain's CDR3 is CASSQRETDTQYF. DNA for the CDR3: TGTGCCAGCAGTCAAAGGGAGACAGATACGCAGTATTTT.

The rearrangement links TRBV4-1 to TRBJ2-3; a weak D match, TRBD1 (5 bases). The CDR3 spans 18 residues. CDR1 and CDR2 (germline): MGHRA, YSYEKL. The germline V and J ends were trimmed by 5 bases and 3 bases, with 24 bases remaining between them. Written as DNA, the CDR3 is TGCGCCAGCAGCGGTACAAACTTTCCCGGACATCGGACAGATACGCAGTATTTT. Translation: CASSGTNFPGHRTDTQYF.

The chain employs TRBV4-3 and TRBJ1-6; possible D gene TRBD1, 5 bases. This CDR3 is 16 amino acids long. Looked up from germline, CDR1 is LGHNA and CDR2 is YSLEER. The germline V and J ends were trimmed by 0 bases and 8 bases, with 14 bases remaining between them. CDR3 sequence reads: CASSQDLTRADSPLHF. CDR3 DNA: TGCGCCAGCAGCCAAGATCTCACCAGGGCGGATTCACCCCTCCACTTT.

The CDR3 here is CASSWGESTEAFF. CDR3 nucleotide sequence: TGTGCCAGCAGTTGGGGGGAGAGCACTGAAGCTTTCTTT. This sequence joins TRBV6-6 and TRBJ1-1; D is possibly TRBD1 (5 bases). V was clipped by 4 bases and J by 4 bases, with 10 bases between them. The CDR3 has 13 residues. In germline, CDR1 is MNHNY, CDR2 SVGAGI (reference sequence).

The V call is TRBV6-5, the J call TRBJ1-5; D may be TRBD1 (5 bases). The CDR3 spans 15 residues. Germline values: CDR1 MNHEY, CDR2 SVGAGI. Between the trimmed V and J ends, which lost 4 bases and 0 bases, there was a span of 10 bases. CDR3: CASSSDIYSNQPQHF. The CDR3 DNA sequence: TGTGCCAGCAGTTCGGACATTTATAGCAATCAGCCCCAGCATTTT.

This chain uses TRBV11-2 with TRBJ1-5; D unclear. The germline V and J ends were trimmed by 2 bases and 2 bases, with 7 bases remaining between them. The CDR3 is 14 residues long. Germline loops: CDR1 SGHAT, CDR2 FQNNGV. The DNA for the CDR3 is TGTGCCAGCAGCTTAATCCCGGGCAATCAGCCCCAGCATTTT. Translation gives CASSLIPGNQPQHF.

V and J are TRBV7-9 and TRBJ2-7, with D possibly TRBD2 on 5 matching bases. The V and J ends lost 8 bases and 6 bases respectively, with 8 bases between them. Germline V gene sequence: CDR1 SEHNR, CDR2 FQNEAQ (reference sequence). The CDR3 covers 10 residues. As DNA, the CDR3 is TGTGCCAGCGGGAGTAGCGAGCAGTACTTC. Protein sequence: CASGSSEQYF.

This clone has only a few counts. This sequence joins TRBV3-1 (or the pseudogene TRBV3-2) and TRBJ2-7; 7 bases fit TRBD1. J was trimmed by 2 bases and V by 4 bases; bases with no gene match: 5. The CDR3 sequence is 14 residues long. CDR1 is LGHDT, CDR2 YNNKEL, per germline (reference sequence). The CDR3 DNA reads TGTGCCAGCAGCCGTTCGGGACAGCCCTACGAGCAGTACTTC. This encodes CASSRSGQPYEQYF.

The J gene is TRBJ2-5, the V gene TRBV5-6, with TRBD1 matching over 9 bases. With V trimmed by 0 bases and J by 6 bases, 3 bases remained unmatched. Germline V gene sequence: CDR1 SGHDT, CDR2 YYEEEE. The CDR3 contains 14 residues. The CDR3 region has the DNA TGTGCCAGCAGCTTGGTACAGGGGGCAAAGACCCAGTACTTC. Its protein is CASSLVQGAKTQYF.

The V call is TRBV30, the J call TRBJ1-1, with no clear D. CDR3 length: 13 residues. The V and J ends lost 0 bases and 4 bases respectively, with 9 bases between them. The V gene's germline CDR1 is GTSNPN and CDR2 SVGIG (reference sequence). CDR3 in amino acids: CAWSVGFGTEAFF. The DNA of the CDR3 is TGTGCCTGGAGTGTTGGCTTTGGCACTGAAGCTTTCTTT.

The V and J genes are TRBV30 and TRBJ1-2, with a possible D match to TRBD1 (5 bases). Between the trimmed V and J ends, which lost 4 bases and 4 bases, there was a span of 10 bases. This CDR3 has 12 residues. Germline V CDR1 and CDR2: GTSNPN, SVGIG (reference sequence). The CDR3 protein is CAWNQGTYGYTF. CDR3 coding DNA: TGTGCCTGGAATCAGGGCACCTATGGCTACACCTTC.

The chain uses TRBV18 and TRBJ1-1; TRBD1 agrees at 7 bases. The germline gives CDR1 KGHSH, CDR2 LQKENI. V lost 8 bases, J lost 4 bases, and 4 bases stayed unmatched. This CDR3 region has 12 residues. The CDR3 protein is CASQTGFTEAFF. CDR3 sequence (DNA): TGTGCCAGCCAGACAGGGTTCACTGAAGCTTTCTTT.